This T cell receptor beta chain emerged from a study of beta chain features in type 1 diabetes. Study context: Researchers looked at approximately 110,000,000 sorted cells across all samples.

This clone was seen a few times. Its antigen is not known. Per germline, CDR1 LNHDA and CDR2 SQIVND (reference sequence). V dropped 1 base and J dropped 5 bases, with 2 bases sitting between them. This CDR3 has 11 residues. Study results and caveats: Equally in patients and controls, shorter templates might have been favored by PCR. Using cDNA template may skew counts toward highly expressing activated cells.

One heparinised draw of blood, averaging about 116 mL, came from each donor. What was sequenced were expressed TCRB transcripts, since all of the isolated RNA had been reverse transcribed. Sequencing was performed with immunoSEQ multiplex PCR; in TCRdb, only in-frame clones are kept and a portion is missing. The sample lists 120,000 to 150,000 clones, over 9.5% seen once, with roughly 1.3% in the top ten. Sequenced material: naive CD4+ T cells from blood. This chain connects TRBV19 to TRBJ2-5; D ambiguous. This TCR was recovered from a man aged 18 to 30 in good health. This chain's CDR3 is CASSIAETQYF. The CDR3 coding sequence is TGTGCCAGTAGTATAGCTGAGACCCAGTACTTC. The variable domain in full, completed from reference TRBV19 and TRBJ2-5, reads DGGITQSPKYLFRKEGQNVTLSCEQNLNHDAMYWYRQDPGQGLRLIYYSQIVNDFQKGDIAEGYSVSREKKESFPLTVTSAQKNPTAFYLCASSIAETQYFGPGTRLLVL.